The present T cell receptor (beta chain) was sequenced within a study of blood T cells in healthy people across ages. Primers used in a second PCR of roughly 6 to 12 cycles were a sample-barcoded 5' primer and a J-beta primer mix. TCRdb reprocessed the 5' RACE reads via MiXCR and lists one record per CDR3 protein. The top ten hold around 15% of the sample, which has about a million distinct CDR3 sequences, about 48% seen once. The CDR3 consists of 18 residues. Germline CDR1 is MNHEY and CDR2 is SVGAGI. Deletions cut 4 bases from V and 0 bases from J, with 19 bases between. The V gene is TRBV6-5, the J gene TRBJ1-5; a weak D match, TRBD1 (6 bases). The sequencing input was blood. This clonotype originated in a man aged 25 to 45 in good health. CDR3 sequence: CASSSPGTKLYSNQPQHF. In DNA, the CDR3 is TGTGCCAGCAGTTCCCCCGGGACAAAGCTTTATAGCAATCAGCCCCAGCATTTT.